Shown below are 26 T cell receptor beta chains from a single sample sequenced in a study of T cells in Graves' hyperthyroidism and ophthalmopathy. TCR beta CDR3 regions were amplified from RNA. In the first-round RT-PCR of the TCR CDR3, the HTBI primer set was used. Each CDR3 protein gets one entry after TCRdb re-called the multiplex PCR reads with MiXCR. In the table there are hundreds of thousands of distinct CDR3 sequences, roughly a third of which are singletons. The sample consisted of blood. These receptors were taken from a woman aged 40 to 50 with Graves' hyperthyroidism.

The chain couples TRBV9 to TRBJ1-4, with D hard to call. Trimming took off 0 bases at V and 4 bases at J, with 7 bases between the two ends. The CDR3 is 14 residues long. The germline CDR1 and CDR2 sequences are SGDLS and YYNGEE. The DNA for the CDR3 is TGTGCCAGCAGCGTAGGACTGAATAATGAAAAACTGTTTTTT. Translation: CASSVGLNNEKLFF.

The chain couples TRBV20-1 to TRBJ1-5; weak D call: TRBD1 (6 bases). The CDR3 runs to 14 residues. Germline V gene data show CDR1 as DFQATT and CDR2 as SNEGSKA (reference sequence). The germline V and J ends were trimmed by 2 bases and 2 bases, with 10 bases remaining between them. The CDR3 loop reads CSARPEGGNQPQHF. In nucleotides, the CDR3 is TGCAGTGCTAGACCGGAGGGGGGCAATCAGCCCCAGCATTTT.

This clonotype was detected ten times or more. The V and J genes are TRBV6-5 and TRBJ2-5, with D possibly TRBD2 on 6 matching bases. Germline V gene lookup returns CDR1 MNHEY and CDR2 SVGAGI. CDR3 length: 14 residues. Trimming shortened V by 2 bases and J by 5 bases, and 12 bases separated the two germline ends. CDR3 in DNA: TGTGCCAGCAGTTACAGCGCAGGGAGGGAGACCCAGTACTTC. This encodes CASSYSAGRETQYF.

V gene TRBV15 combines with J gene TRBJ2-5; 11 nucleotides agree with TRBD2. The CDR3 runs 14 residues. The germline V gene has CDR1 LNHNV and CDR2 YYDKDF (reference sequence). J gave up 3 bases and V 5 bases, and 2 bases lay outside the gene matches. Written as DNA, the CDR3 is TGTGCCACCAGCCGACTAGCGGGGAAAGAGACCCAGTACTTC. Protein sequence: CATSRLAGKETQYF.

The chain has TRBV27 and TRBJ1-4; D gene unclear. Looked up from germline, CDR1 is MNHEY and CDR2 is SMNVEV (reference sequence). The V gene lost 5 bases and the J gene lost 0 bases, with 7 bases spanning the gap. The CDR3 extends over 14 amino acids. In nucleotides, the CDR3 is TGTGCCAGCAGTCAGAGGCCAACTAATGAAAAACTGTTTTTT. This sequence encodes CASSQRPTNEKLFF. Combining the CDR3 with reference TRBV27 and TRBJ1-4 gives the whole variable domain EAQVTQNPRYLITVTGKKLTVTCSQNMNHEYMSWYRQDPGLGLRQIYYSMNVEVTDKGDVPEGYKVSRKEKRNFPLILESPSPNQTSLYFCASSQRPTNEKLFFGSGTQLSVL.

The gene calls are TRBV19 and TRBJ1-1; no reliable D call. The CDR3 contains 15 residues. The germline CDR1 and CDR2 sequences are LNHDA and SQIVND (reference sequence). Trimming left V 5 bases short and J 1 base short, with 14 bases between. The CDR3 coding sequence is TGTGCCAGTAGTGTGGGCGGGAGGAGGAACACTGAAGCTTTCTTT. This translates into CASSVGGRRNTEAFF.

The chain uses TRBV4-2 and TRBJ1-5; 11 bases fit TRBD1. This CDR3 region has 16 residues. V lost 4 bases to trimming and J lost 6 bases; unmatched junction nucleotides: 8. Germline CDR1 LGHNA, CDR2 YNFKEQ. CDR3 protein: CASSPRGTGGFQPQHF. CDR3 nucleotides: TGTGCCAGCAGCCCCCGGGGGACAGGGGGTTTTCAGCCCCAGCATTTT.

This clonotype was seen only a few times. The rearrangement links TRBV11-2 to TRBJ2-7, with TRBD1 matching over 10 bases. The CDR3 covers 14 residues. Germline V lookup: CDR1 SGHAT, CDR2 FQNNGV. V lost 6 bases to trimming and J lost 5 bases; unmatched junction nucleotides: 7. CDR3 residues: CASRSRDRGHEQYF. CDR3 sequence (DNA): TGTGCCAGCAGAAGCAGGGACAGGGGCCACGAGCAGTACTTC.

This clonotype was counted ten times or more. V usage is TRBV9 and J usage is TRBJ1-1; no reliable D call. The germline CDR1 and CDR2 sequences are SGDLS and YYNGEE. The CDR3 loop spans 13 amino acids. Trimming took off 4 bases at V and 1 base at J, with 8 bases between the two ends. The CDR3 protein is CASSPYANTEAFF. The CDR3 DNA reads as TGTGCCAGCAGCCCTTACGCGAACACTGAAGCTTTCTTT.

This clonotype came up a few times. This chain joins TRBV29-1 and TRBJ1-1; tentative D call: TRBD1 (5 bases). The CDR3 runs 13 residues. Trimming left V 7 bases short and J 4 bases short, with 16 bases between. Germline CDR1 SQVTM, CDR2 ANQGSEA. The CDR3 loop reads CSARAQGVTEAFF. For the CDR3, the DNA is TGCAGCGCCCGGGCCCAGGGCGTCACTGAAGCTTTCTTT.

This clonotype was observed many times. The chain recombines TRBV20-1 with TRBJ1-1, with D unresolved. The V gene lost 0 bases and the J gene lost 11 bases, with 13 bases spanning the gap. There are 12 residues in the CDR3. Germline-derived CDR1 and CDR2 are DFQATT and SNEGSKA (reference sequence). CDR3 protein: CSARDSYTLAFF. Here the CDR3 DNA reads TGCAGTGCTAGAGATAGCTACACGTTGGCTTTCTTT.

This clonotype occurred a few times. The chain links TRBV5-4 to TRBJ1-2; TRBD1 agrees at 9 bases. The V and J ends lost 4 bases and 2 bases, in that order; junction bases with no gene match: 6. Germline loops: CDR1 SGHNT, CDR2 YYREEE (reference sequence). CDR3 size: 15 residues. The CDR3 coding sequence is TGTGCCAGCAGCCAAGGAGGACAGGGGAACTATGGCTACACCTTC. As protein: CASSQGGQGNYGYTF.

This chain joins TRBV12-3 or TRBV12-4 and TRBJ1-5; 8 bases fit TRBD1. V gave up 6 bases and J gave up 3 bases; unmatched junction bases: 10. The CDR3 consists of 16 residues. CDR3 sequence: CASRDNDRGNNQPQHF. The DNA of the CDR3 is TGTGCCAGCAGGGATAATGACAGGGGAAACAATCAGCCCCAGCATTTT.

This clonotype showed up many times. The J gene is TRBJ1-1, the V gene TRBV29-1; 7 bases map to TRBD1. The germline V gene has CDR1 SQVTM and CDR2 ANQGSEA. The CDR3 has 15 residues. The junction had 16 bases not matched to a gene; V was cut back by 7 bases and J by 5 bases. The CDR3 loop reads CSAPRGTADVTEAFF. The CDR3 coding sequence is TGCAGCGCCCCGCGGGGGACAGCGGACGTGACTGAAGCTTTCTTT.

This clonotype was counted at least ten times. J is TRBJ1-1 and V is TRBV10-3, with D unclear. This CDR3 comprises 15 residues. Trimming removed 4 bases from V and 1 base from J, with 13 bases in between. Germline CDR1 and CDR2: ENHRY and SYGVKD. The CDR3 sequence is CAISVQGDSNTEAFF. For the CDR3, the DNA is TGTGCCATCAGTGTCCAAGGTGATTCGAACACTGAAGCTTTCTTT.

Only a few counts were recorded for this clonotype. This sequence joins TRBV30 and TRBJ1-6; D possibly corresponds to TRBD1 (6 bases). From germline, CDR1 is GTSNPN and CDR2 SVGIG (reference sequence). The CDR3 is 11 residues long. Trimming stripped 0 bases from V and 14 bases from J, with 8 bases between. CDR3 amino acids: CAWSVPGALHF. The DNA of the CDR3 is TGTGCCTGGAGTGTACCAGGGGCCCTCCACTTT.

This clonotype came up many times. V gene TRBV14 combines with J gene TRBJ1-1; no firm D call. V lost 1 base and J lost 1, with 10 bases in between. The CDR3 runs to 15 residues. CDR1 is SGHDN, CDR2 FVKESK, per germline. The CDR3, as DNA: TGTGCCAGCAGCCAAGGTAGGCACCAGAACACTGAAGCTTTCTTT. Its translation: CASSQGRHQNTEAFF.

The chain employs TRBV4-3 and TRBJ1-6; D gene unclear. The CDR3 is 13 residues long. V was pared by 1 base and J by 10 bases, with 8 bases between. From germline, CDR1 is LGHNA and CDR2 YSLEER. CDR3 nucleotides: TGCGCCAGCAGCCAAGGGCCTGGGTCACCCCTCCACTTT. Translating gives CASSQGPGSPLHF.

This clonotype was picked up many times. The chain uses TRBV12-3 or TRBV12-4 and TRBJ1-5; D ambiguous. CDR3 size: 13 residues. The germline V and J ends were trimmed by 3 bases and 5 bases, with 8 bases remaining between them. CDR3 region: CASSLFGDQPQHF. The CDR3 coding sequence is TGTGCCAGCAGTTTGTTCGGCGATCAGCCCCAGCATTTT.

This clonotype was found many times. CDR3 region: CASSRPGSYEQYF. The CDR3 coding sequence is TGTGCCAGCAGCAGACCGGGAAGCTACGAGCAGTACTTC. The V and J genes are TRBV7-9 and TRBJ2-7; D perhaps matches TRBD2 (5 bases). From germline, CDR1 is SEHNR and CDR2 FQNEAQ (reference sequence). This CDR3 has 13 residues. The germline V and J ends were trimmed by 5 bases and 3 bases, with 11 bases remaining between them.

The chain links TRBV6-2 or TRBV6-3 to TRBJ1-5; D gene ambiguous. The CDR3 loop spans 17 amino acids. V lost 7 bases and J 0 bases, leaving 19 bases between the germline ends. CDR1 and CDR2 from the germline V gene are MNHEY and SVGEGT. The CDR3 sequence: CASTFRASDNSNQPQHF. In DNA form, the CDR3 reads TGTGCCAGCACCTTTAGGGCCAGCGATAATAGCAATCAGCCCCAGCATTTT.

This clonotype was seen many times. The chain links TRBV2 to TRBJ1-5, with D possibly matching TRBD1 (5 bases). CDR3 length: 14 residues. The germline V and J ends were trimmed by 7 bases and 6 bases, with 16 bases remaining between them. Germline CDR1 reads SNHLY; CDR2 reads FYNNEI. The CDR3 reads CASTAVGTGQPQHF. The CDR3, as DNA: TGTGCCAGCACCGCGGTGGGGACGGGTCAGCCCCAGCATTTT.

The chain employs TRBV7-2 and TRBJ2-7, with 15 bases lining up with TRBD2. From germline, CDR1 is SGHTA and CDR2 FQGNSA. The CDR3 loop spans 15 amino acids. Trimming removed 3 bases from V and 7 bases from J; junction bases left unmatched: 4. The CDR3 loop reads CASSLGLAGGGEQYF. Written as DNA, the CDR3 is TGTGCCAGCAGCTTGGGACTAGCGGGAGGAGGAGAGCAGTACTTC.

As concerns this clonotype: A much more abundant neighbour one base away suggests this may be a read error. The genes are TRBV19 and TRBJ1-2; 9 nucleotides agree with TRBD1. Per germline, CDR1 LNHDA and CDR2 SQIVND (reference sequence). This CDR3 is built from 14 residues. V lost 7 bases, J lost 6 bases, and 9 bases stayed unmatched. DNA of the CDR3: TGTGCCAGTAATCCCCCGGACAGGGGAGATGGCTACACCTTC. It translates to CASNPPDRGDGYTF.

The genes are TRBV7-2 and TRBJ1-4, with 8 bases that match TRBD1. The CDR3 is 15 residues long. V shed 3 bases and J 8 bases; nucleotides not matched to a gene: 8. From germline, CDR1 is SGHTA and CDR2 FQGNSA. The CDR3 reads CTSSFAGGAEEKLFF. CDR3 sequence (DNA): TGTACCAGCAGCTTTGCAGGGGGCGCGGAGGAAAAACTGTTTTTT.

This clonotype showed up many times. The rearrangement uses TRBV15 and TRBJ1-1; D uncertain. Trimming shortened V by 6 bases and J by 0 bases, and 8 bases separated the two germline ends. Per germline, CDR1 LNHNV and CDR2 YYDKDF (reference sequence). The CDR3 loop spans 13 amino acids. CDR3 region: CATREHLNTEAFF. The DNA of the CDR3 is TGTGCCACCAGGGAACACCTGAACACTGAAGCTTTCTTT.